The 10 T cell receptor beta chains below all came from one sample that was sequenced in a study of T cell responses to AZD1222 COVID-19 vaccine. Profiling relied on immunoSEQ multiplex PCR, and the TCRdb table lists in-frame clones only, not all of them. The sample consists of some 150,000 clones, 85% of them appearing once. The sample consisted of peripheral blood, taken 28 days after the second dose of the MenACWY control vaccine. Receptors were obtained from an adult who received the MenACWY meningococcal vaccine as a control.

The chain carries TRBV6-6 and TRBJ2-3; tentative D call: TRBD2 (5 bases). Germline CDR1 is MNHNY and CDR2 is SVGAGI (reference sequence). V lost 7 bases and J 6 bases, leaving 11 bases between the germline ends. The length of the CDR3 is 12 residues. The CDR3, as DNA: TGTGCCAGCAATCGGAGGCCCGATACGCAGTATTTT. This encodes CASNRRPDTQYF.

This clone was counted a few times. The chain links TRBV28 to TRBJ1-5; the D is unclear. This CDR3 region has 15 residues. V was shortened by 4 bases and J by 6 bases, with 16 bases between the two germline ends. The germline V gene has CDR1 MDHEN and CDR2 SYDVKM. The CDR3 spells CASSSPGRLGQPQHF. In DNA form, the CDR3 reads TGTGCCAGCAGTTCCCCTGGGCGGTTGGGTCAGCCCCAGCATTTT.

The chain employs TRBV19 and TRBJ2-3; D assignment may be TRBD1 or TRBD2 (5 bases each). V lost 1 base and J lost 7, with 12 bases in between. Per germline, CDR1 LNHDA and CDR2 SQIVND (reference sequence). CDR3 length equals 14 residues. DNA of the CDR3: TGTGCCAGTAGTATAGTCCAAGGGGAGTATACGCAGTATTTT. It translates to CASSIVQGEYTQYF.

The rearrangement links TRBV11-3 to TRBJ1-3; D is uncertain. Trimming left V 2 bases short and J 0 bases short, with 5 bases between. Germline values: CDR1 SGHNT, CDR2 YENEEA. The CDR3 spans 14 residues. CDR3 in DNA: TGTGCCAGCAGCTTAATGAGCTCTGGAAACACCATATATTTT. Translated, it gives CASSLMSSGNTIYF.

This chain joins TRBV5-4 and TRBJ2-1; 10 positions agree with TRBD1. V was clipped by 3 bases and J by 9 bases; unmatched bases: 9. In germline, CDR1 is SGHNT, CDR2 YYREEE (reference sequence). The CDR3 is made up of 15 amino acids. The CDR3 DNA reads TGTGCCAGCAGCTCGAGGGACAGGGGTTGGGGTGAGCAGTTCTTC. Amino acids: CASSSRDRGWGEQFF.

The V gene is TRBV11-3, the J gene TRBJ2-5, with 8 positions matching TRBD1. The CDR3 covers 14 residues. Germline V gene lookup returns CDR1 SGHNT and CDR2 YENEEA. V lost 6 bases to trimming and J lost 4 bases; unmatched junction nucleotides: 7. The DNA of the CDR3 is TGTGCCAGCAGACTTGGACAGGGCCCAGAGACCCAGTACTTC. Translated: CASRLGQGPETQYF.

A few counts support this clone. The CDR3 DNA reads as TGTGCCAGCAGCTTAGGCGTTCGGGGGAACACTGAAGCTTTCTTT. It translates to CASSLGVRGNTEAFF. The chain uses TRBV7-2 and TRBJ1-1; D is unresolved. The CDR3 sequence is 15 residues long. Germline lookup yields CDR1 SGHTA and CDR2 FQGNSA. Trimming pared 1 base from V and 1 base from J, leaving 10 bases between.

The CDR3 protein is CASSAYGPYGYTF. The CDR3 bases are TGTGCCAGCAGTGCATATGGACCCTATGGCTACACCTTC. The gene calls are TRBV6-4 and TRBJ1-2; no definite D call. Per germline, CDR1 MRHNA and CDR2 SNTAGT. The V and J ends lost 4 bases and 4 bases respectively, with 10 bases between them. The CDR3 is 13 amino acids.

This clone was recorded only once. The gene calls are TRBV5-1 and TRBJ2-2; no clear D. The CDR3 is made up of 15 amino acids. Germline CDR1 SGHRS, CDR2 YFSETQ. The ends were cut back, 4 bases at V and 0 bases at J, with 10 bases in the middle. This chain's CDR3 is CASSPAPPNTGELFF. The CDR3 DNA follows: TGCGCCAGCAGCCCCGCCCCACCGAACACCGGGGAGCTGTTTTTT.

This clone was detected ten times or more. The chain is built from TRBV5-1 and TRBJ2-2; D gene uncertain. The CDR3 sequence is 13 residues long. V lost 6 bases to trimming and J lost 4 bases, with 10 bases between them. Germline CDR1 reads SGHRS; CDR2 reads YFSETQ. CDR3 nucleotides: TGCGCCAGCACCCAAGGGCGCACCGGGGAGCTGTTTTTT. This translates into CASTQGRTGELFF. The full variable domain, completed using reference TRBV5-1 and TRBJ2-2, is KAGVTQTPRYLIKTRGQQVTLSCSPISGHRSVSWYQQTPGQGLQFLFEYFSETQRNKGNFPGRFSGRQFSNSRSEMNVSTLELGDSALYLCASTQGRTGELFFGEGSRLTVL.